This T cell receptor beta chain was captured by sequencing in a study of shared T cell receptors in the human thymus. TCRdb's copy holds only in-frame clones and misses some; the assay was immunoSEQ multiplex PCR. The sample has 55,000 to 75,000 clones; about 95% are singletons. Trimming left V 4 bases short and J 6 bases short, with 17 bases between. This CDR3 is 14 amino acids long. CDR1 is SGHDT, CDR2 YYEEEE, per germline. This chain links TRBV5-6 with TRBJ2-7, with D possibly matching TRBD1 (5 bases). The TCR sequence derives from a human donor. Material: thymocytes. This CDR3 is CASSPIRTSFEQYF. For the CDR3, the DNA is TGTGCCAGCAGCCCTATTAGGACATCTTTCGAGCAGTACTTC.